This TCR beta chain originates from a study of cytomegalovirus exposure and HLA in healthy donors. Trimming took off 4 bases at V and 0 bases at J, with 13 bases between the two ends. Germline V gene lookup returns CDR1 SGDLS and CDR2 YYNGEE. The CDR3 sequence is 15 residues long. In the PCR, 60 Vbeta and 13 Jbeta primers were used. Produced via immunoSEQ multiplex PCR; TCRdb's table is partial and in-frame only. The data show about 140,000 clones, roughly 80% seen once. The sample consisted of PBMCs. This chain joins TRBV9 and TRBJ1-2, with no clear D. This receptor was obtained from a man aged 35 to 55 in good health and CMV-seropositive. The CDR3 spells CASSRLGSSNYGYTF. The CDR3 DNA reads as TGTGCCAGCAGCCGACTTGGGAGTTCTAACTATGGCTACACCTTC.